The T cell receptor beta chain under discussion was sequenced for a study of T cells in Graves' hyperthyroidism and ophthalmopathy. With 0 bases removed from V and 3 bases from J, the gap between germline ends came to 8 bases. Germline CDR1 and CDR2: PRHDT and FYEKMQ (reference sequence). The CDR3 loop spans 15 amino acids. Study observations and caveats: Within blood appeared most thyroid clonotypes that had expanded above 0.001.

This clonotype was seen at least ten times. What it binds is not known. Any patient presenting with uncontrolled infection, other autoimmune disease, pregnancy or lactation was left out. TCR beta CDR3 region amplification was performed from RNA transcripts. Primed by the HTBI set, a first-round RT-PCR was run on the TCR CDR3. TCRdb processed the multiplex PCR reads anew with MiXCR; each CDR3 protein has one entry. The table records about 380,000 distinct CDR3 sequences, 18% of them present only once. The genes are TRBV13 and TRBJ1-4; D is ambiguous. This receptor was obtained from a man aged 18 to 30 with Graves' ophthalmopathy. Material: blood. CDR3 in amino acids: CASSLGRAANEKLFF. The CDR3 region has the DNA TGTGCCAGCAGCTTAGGAAGGGCCGCTAATGAAAAACTGTTTTTT. The full variable domain, with the rest looked up from reference TRBV13 and TRBJ1-4, is AAGVIQSPRHLIKEKRETATLKCYPIPRHDTVYWYQQGPGQDPQFLISFYEKMQSDKGSIPDRFSAQQFSDYHSELNMSSLELGDSALYFCASSLGRAANEKLFFGSGTQLSVL.